These 22 T cell receptor beta chains originate from one sample sequenced in a study of chemoradiotherapy in HPV16-positive cancers. Sequenced by immunoSEQ multiplex PCR; TCRdb stores in-frame clones only, minus some. The sample carries around 9,600 clones, around 80% recorded once. This material was acquired from a patient who underwent chemoradiotherapy. These receptors came from a human donor with HPV-associated anogenital cancer.

This chain joins TRBV5-1 and TRBJ1-4; D gene uncertain. Germline CDR1 SGHRS, CDR2 YFSETQ. CDR3 length: 13 residues. Trimming took off 3 bases at V and 5 bases at J, with 8 bases between the two ends. The CDR3 spells CASSSGINEKLFF. CDR3 nucleotide sequence: TGCGCCAGCAGCTCCGGGATCAATGAAAAACTGTTTTTT.

This clone was detected only a few times. This chain uses TRBV4-1 with TRBJ1-2; D is perhaps TRBD1 (5 bases). Germline CDR1 is MGHRA and CDR2 is YSYEKL. The CDR3 sequence is 15 residues long. Trimming cost V 3 bases and J 1 base, with 12 bases left between them. The CDR3 coding sequence is TGCGCCAGCAGCCATGGGGGGGTGATTAACTATGGCTACACCTTC. This encodes CASSHGGVINYGYTF.

This clone was picked up a small number of times. This sequence joins TRBV18 and TRBJ2-2, with 9 bases lining up with TRBD1. This CDR3 region has 15 residues. The germline gives CDR1 KGHSH, CDR2 LQKENI. The junction had 4 bases not matched to a gene; V was cut back by 4 bases and J by 4 bases. The CDR3 spells CASSLGQGRTGELFF. Here the CDR3 DNA reads TGTGCCAGCTCACTGGGACAGGGCCGCACCGGGGAGCTGTTTTTT.

This chain joins TRBV7-2 and TRBJ2-7; TRBD1 might be the D (5 bases). Germline V gene data show CDR1 as SGHTA and CDR2 as FQGNSA. V lost 2 bases and J 5 bases, leaving 16 bases between the germline ends. This CDR3 spans 15 amino acids. CDR3 region: CASSLTWLQDNEQYF. The CDR3 DNA follows: TGTGCCAGCAGCTTAACGTGGTTACAGGATAACGAGCAGTACTTC.

The CDR3 spells CASSQDQGFGNTIYF. The CDR3 DNA follows: TGCGCCAGCAGCCAAGATCAAGGATTTGGAAACACCATATATTTT. The chain has TRBV4-3 and TRBJ1-3; D is uncertain. In germline, CDR1 is LGHNA, CDR2 YSLEER. The CDR3 runs 15 residues. Trimming removed 0 bases at V and 3 bases at J, with 9 bases between.

The chain recombines TRBV27 with TRBJ1-2; 9 positions match TRBD1. The CDR3 contains 13 residues. The germline V gene encodes CDR1 MNHEY and CDR2 SMNVEV (reference sequence). V gave up 5 bases and J gave up 6 bases; unmatched junction bases: 4. CDR3 amino acids: CASSPGTGNGYTF. The CDR3 DNA follows: TGTGCCAGCAGTCCCGGGACAGGGAATGGCTACACCTTC.

The chain couples TRBV10-3 to TRBJ2-4; D gene unclear. V lost 6 bases and J lost 0, with 12 bases in between. CDR3 length: 15 amino acids. Germline-derived CDR1 and CDR2 are ENHRY and SYGVKD. The CDR3 coding sequence is TGTGCCATCAGCGCCCAAGGGTTAGCCAAAAACATTCAGTACTTC. Its protein product is CAISAQGLAKNIQYF.

The chain joins TRBV5-1 to TRBJ2-5, with D unresolved. The V end lost 1 base, the J end lost 5 bases, and 3 bases lay between the germline ends. The CDR3 totals 11 residues. The germline V gene encodes CDR1 SGHRS and CDR2 YFSETQ. This chain's CDR3 is CASSLQETQYF. The CDR3, as DNA: TGCGCCAGCAGCTTGCAGGAGACCCAGTACTTC.

The chain joins TRBV9 to TRBJ2-1; the match to TRBD1 covers 9 bases. Germline loops: CDR1 SGDLS, CDR2 YYNGEE. This CDR3 comprises 16 residues. J was trimmed by 9 bases and V by 1 base; bases with no gene match: 11. CDR3 loop: CASSVLLGQGIIEQFF. The CDR3 region has the DNA TGTGCCAGCAGCGTATTGCTGGGACAGGGTATTATTGAGCAGTTCTTC. Based on the CDR3 plus reference TRBV9 and TRBJ2-1, the full variable domain is DSGVTQTPKHLITATGQRVTLRCSPRSGDLSVYWYQQSLDQGLQFLIQYYNGEERAKGNILERFSAQQFPDLHSELNLSSLELGDSALYFCASSVLLGQGIIEQFFGPGTRLTVL.

The CDR3 region is CASSFWVRGPDTQYF. CDR3 DNA: TGTGCCAGCAGCTTTTGGGTCAGGGGGCCGGATACGCAGTATTTT. The genes are TRBV7-9 and TRBJ2-3, with 8 bases matching TRBD1. This CDR3 is built from 15 residues. Unmatched junction bases numbered 8, after V lost 3 bases and J lost 6 bases. The germline V gene has CDR1 SEHNR and CDR2 FQNEAQ (reference sequence).

The chain employs TRBV27 and TRBJ2-6; 7 nucleotides match TRBD1. The germline V gene encodes CDR1 MNHEY and CDR2 SMNVEV (reference sequence). Trimming cost V 5 bases and J 2 bases; bases outside gene matches: 3. The CDR3 has 15 residues. The CDR3 DNA reads as TGTGCCAGCAGTGGGACAGTTCCTGGGGCCAACGTCCTGACTTTC. It yields the protein CASSGTVPGANVLTF.

The genes are TRBV7-9 and TRBJ2-7; 9 nucleotides match TRBD1. Germline V lookup: CDR1 SEHNR, CDR2 FQNEAQ (reference sequence). With 4 bases clipped from V and 6 bases from J, the junction kept 7 bases outside the gene matches. The CDR3 contains 14 residues. The CDR3 DNA sequence: TGTGCCAGCAGCTCATACAGGGGGCTCGGCGAGCAGTACTTC. Its translation: CASSSYRGLGEQYF.

This clone was picked up one time. V usage is TRBV5-5 and J usage is TRBJ2-7; possibly TRBD1 for D (6 bases). The ends were cut back, 2 bases at V and 2 bases at J, with 14 bases in the middle. The CDR3 runs 15 residues. Germline V gene data show CDR1 as SGHKS and CDR2 as YYEKEE (reference sequence). The CDR3 coding sequence is TGTGCCAGCAGCTTCGGACAGATGATTCCCTACGAGCAGTACTTC. This translates into CASSFGQMIPYEQYF.

Notes on this clone: The sample contains more than one DNA sequence encoding this CDR3. This chain connects TRBV4-1 to TRBJ2-5; a possible D gene is TRBD1 (5 bases). CDR1 and CDR2 (germline): MGHRA, YSYEKL. The CDR3 spans 11 residues. The V and J ends lost 4 bases and 5 bases respectively, with 5 bases between them. CDR3: CASSPGETQYF. DNA for the CDR3: TGCGCCAGCAGCCCAGGGGAGACCCAGTACTTC.

The rearrangement joins TRBV2 to TRBJ1-5, with D possibly matching TRBD1 (5 bases). The V and J ends lost 6 bases and 2 bases respectively, with 11 bases between them. Germline V gives CDR1 SNHLY, CDR2 FYNNEI. This CDR3 spans 14 amino acids. CDR3 sequence reads: CASRNRRGNQPQHF. CDR3 nucleotide sequence: TGTGCCAGCAGAAACAGGAGGGGCAATCAGCCCCAGCATTTT. Full variable domain (remainder filled in from reference TRBV2 and TRBJ1-5): EPEVTQTPSHQVTQMGQEVILRCVPISNHLYFYWYRQILGQKVEFLVSFYNNEISEKSEIFDDQFSVERPDGSNFTLKIRSTKLEDSAMYFCASRNRRGNQPQHFGDGTRLSIL.

The genes are TRBV19 and TRBJ1-2; no definite D call. This CDR3 is 14 amino acids long. V was cut by 5 bases and J by 2 bases, with 12 bases left in between. Looked up from germline, CDR1 is LNHDA and CDR2 is SQIVND (reference sequence). The CDR3 DNA follows: TGTGCCAGTAGTGTGAACAGCCAGAACTATGGCTACACCTTC. This gives the protein CASSVNSQNYGYTF.

The chain uses TRBV16 and TRBJ2-2, with 10 bases identical to TRBD1. V shed 2 bases and J 6 bases; nucleotides not matched to a gene: 9. Germline CDR1 is KGHSY and CDR2 is FQNENV. CDR3 length equals 17 residues. The CDR3 region is CASSQTWTGGIAGELFF. DNA of the CDR3: TGTGCCAGCAGCCAAACTTGGACAGGGGGGATCGCCGGGGAGCTGTTTTTT. The whole variable domain, remainder taken from reference TRBV16 and TRBJ2-2, is GEEVAQTPKHLVRGEGQKAKLYCAPIKGHSYVFWYQQVLKNEFKFLISFQNENVFDETGMPKERFSAKCLPNSPCSLEIQATKLEDSAVYFCASSQTWTGGIAGELFFGEGSRLTVL.

This chain connects TRBV9 to TRBJ2-5; 10 bases match TRBD1. This CDR3 comprises 17 residues. Germline CDR1 and CDR2: SGDLS and YYNGEE. V shed 3 bases and J 5 bases; nucleotides not matched to a gene: 13. In DNA, the CDR3 is TGTGCCAGCAGCGCGATTATCTCGACAGGGGGCACGGAGACCCAGTACTTC. Amino acid sequence: CASSAIISTGGTETQYF.

This chain uses TRBV30 with TRBJ2-1; 7 nucleotides line up with TRBD2. Germline CDR1 GTSNPN, CDR2 SVGIG (reference sequence). The CDR3 contains 13 residues. Trimming cost V 2 bases and J 8 bases; bases outside gene matches: 6. CDR3 in DNA: TGTGCCTGGAGTCGCGGGAGAGGGGATGAGCAGTTCTTC. This codes for CAWSRGRGDEQFF.

The chain employs TRBV5-1 and TRBJ2-1; 8 bases map to TRBD1. V shed 4 bases, J shed 5 bases, and the junction held 8 bases outside the gene matches. This CDR3 spans 15 amino acids. The germline gives CDR1 SGHRS, CDR2 YFSETQ. The CDR3 region is CASSATDRENNEQFF. The DNA of the CDR3 is TGCGCCAGCAGCGCCACGGACAGGGAAAACAATGAGCAGTTCTTC.

The chain has TRBV28 and TRBJ1-5; possible D gene TRBD1, 6 bases. Trimming shortened V by 6 bases and J by 5 bases, and 11 bases separated the two germline ends. The CDR3 contains 13 residues. Germline CDR1 MDHEN, CDR2 SYDVKM. The CDR3 bases are TGTGCCAGCAGCCGTGACAGGTATCAGCCCCAGCATTTT. Translation gives CASSRDRYQPQHF.

The chain carries TRBV15 and TRBJ1-3; D gene ambiguous. This CDR3 region has 16 residues. Germline V gene lookup returns CDR1 LNHNV and CDR2 YYDKDF (reference sequence). Between the trimmed V and J ends, which lost 0 bases and 2 bases, there was a span of 11 bases. The CDR3 DNA sequence: TGTGCCACCAGCAGAGATCTCGGGTCTACTGGAAACACCATATATTTT. As protein: CATSRDLGSTGNTIYF.